These 2 T cell receptor beta chains were all obtained from the same sample, sequenced in a study of blood T cell repertoires in COVID-19. TCRdb keeps only in-frame clones here, not all; method: immunoSEQ multiplex PCR. The sample lists about 200,000 clones, roughly 83% occurring once. The material sequenced was PBMCs or T cells enriched from blood (not recorded which). Receptors originate from a middle-aged man with acute COVID-19.

The chain links TRBV7-9 to TRBJ1-1; TRBD1 might be the D (6 bases). This CDR3 has 15 residues. Germline CDR1 SEHNR, CDR2 FQNEAQ (reference sequence). Trimming shortened V by 1 base and J by 5 bases, and 14 bases separated the two germline ends. CDR3 residues: CASSLVGRGRTEAFF. The CDR3 DNA sequence: TGTGCCAGCAGCTTAGTGGGCAGGGGCAGGACTGAAGCTTTCTTT.

This clone was picked up one time. The chain is built from TRBV19 and TRBJ2-7; the D is unclear. Germline CDR1 LNHDA, CDR2 SQIVND (reference sequence). The CDR3 is 12 amino acids. Trimming left V 4 bases short and J 3 bases short, with 7 bases between. CDR3 DNA: TGTGCCAGTAGTAAACCAGACTACGAGCAGTACTTC. As protein: CASSKPDYEQYF.